This T cell receptor beta chain was sequenced during a study of shared clonotypes between healthy human individuals. The CDR3 spans 15 residues. Germline loops: CDR1 ENHRY, CDR2 SYGVKD. Trimming took 6 bases from V and 0 from J, leaving 14 bases between them. Generated by immunoSEQ multiplex PCR, the TCRdb table keeps only in-frame clones and is missing some. The sample has hundreds of thousands of clones; less than 85% are singletons. The V call is TRBV10-3, the J call TRBJ1-1; D unclear. Sequencing used memory CD4+ T cells sorted from blood. Subset indicated: CD45RA-negative fraction. This clonotype was obtained from a woman aged 25 to 39 in good health. DNA for the CDR3: TGTGCCATCAGCGCTCGGGCCGGAATGAACACTGAAGCTTTCTTT. This gives the protein CAISARAGMNTEAFF.